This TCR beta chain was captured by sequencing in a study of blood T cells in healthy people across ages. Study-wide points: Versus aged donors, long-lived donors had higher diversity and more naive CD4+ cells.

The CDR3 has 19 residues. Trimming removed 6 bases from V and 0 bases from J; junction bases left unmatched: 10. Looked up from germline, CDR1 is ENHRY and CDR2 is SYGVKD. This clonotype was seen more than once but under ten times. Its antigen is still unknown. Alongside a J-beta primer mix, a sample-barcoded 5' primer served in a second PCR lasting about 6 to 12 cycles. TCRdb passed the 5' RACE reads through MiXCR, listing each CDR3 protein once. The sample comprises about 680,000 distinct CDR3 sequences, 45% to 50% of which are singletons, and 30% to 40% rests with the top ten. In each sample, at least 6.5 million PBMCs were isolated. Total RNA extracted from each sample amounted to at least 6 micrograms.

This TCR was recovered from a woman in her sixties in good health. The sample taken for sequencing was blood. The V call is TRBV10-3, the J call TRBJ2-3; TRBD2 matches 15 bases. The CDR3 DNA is TGTGCCATCAGCGGGACTAGCGGGAGGTCCCCGACGAGCACAGATACGCAGTATTTT. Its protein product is CAISGTSGRSPTSTDTQYF.